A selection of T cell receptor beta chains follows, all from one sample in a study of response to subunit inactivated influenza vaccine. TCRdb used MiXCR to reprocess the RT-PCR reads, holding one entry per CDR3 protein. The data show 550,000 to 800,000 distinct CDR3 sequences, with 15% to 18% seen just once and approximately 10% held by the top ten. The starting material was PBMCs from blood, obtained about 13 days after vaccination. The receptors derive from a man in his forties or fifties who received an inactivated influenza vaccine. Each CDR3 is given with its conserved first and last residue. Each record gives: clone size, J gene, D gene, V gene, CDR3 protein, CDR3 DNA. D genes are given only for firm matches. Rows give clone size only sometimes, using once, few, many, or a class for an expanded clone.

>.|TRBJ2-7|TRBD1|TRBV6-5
CASSSNLGTDEQYF
TGTGCCAGCAGTTCGAACTTAGGGACAGACGAGCAGTACTTC
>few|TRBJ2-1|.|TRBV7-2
CASSLSAVTAYNEQFF
TGTGCCAGCAGCTTATCCGCGGTCACAGCCTACAATGAGCAGTTCTTC
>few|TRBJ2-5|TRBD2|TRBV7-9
CASSLERLAVGTQYF
TGTGCCAGCAGCTTAGAACGACTAGCAGTAGGGACCCAGTACTTC
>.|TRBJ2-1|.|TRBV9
CASSVGGHGNEQFF
TGTGCCAGCAGCGTAGGAGGCCATGGGAATGAGCAGTTCTTC
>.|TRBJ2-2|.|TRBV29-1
CSAKTGTSNTGELFF
TGCAGCGCTAAAACTGGAACATCGAACACCGGGGAGCTGTTTTTT
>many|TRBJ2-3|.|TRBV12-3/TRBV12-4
CASSLQGAARTDTQYF
TGTGCCAGCAGTTTACAGGGCGCAGCTCGCACAGATACGCAGTATTTT
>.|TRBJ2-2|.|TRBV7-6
CASSSRRGSDTGELFF
TGTGCCAGCAGCTCCCGAAGGGGCTCGGACACCGGGGAGCTGTTTTTT
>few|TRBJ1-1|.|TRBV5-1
CASSGTENTEAFF
TGCGCCAGTTCCGGGACGGAGAACACTGAAGCTTTCTTT
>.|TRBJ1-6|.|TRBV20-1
CSARDTRSSYNSPLHF
TGCAGTGCTAGAGATACCCGGAGCTCCTATAATTCACCCCTCCACTTT
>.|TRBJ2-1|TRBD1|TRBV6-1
CASSRTQPGQGSYNEQFF
TGTGCCAGCAGTCGAACCCAACCGGGACAGGGGTCCTACAATGAGCAGTTCTTC
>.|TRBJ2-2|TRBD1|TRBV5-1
CASSARSGQGSGELFF
TGCGCCAGCAGCGCACGGTCGGGACAGGGGTCCGGGGAGCTGTTTTTT
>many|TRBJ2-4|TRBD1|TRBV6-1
CASSGQGSKNIQYF
TGTGCCAGCAGCGGACAGGGTAGTAAAAACATTCAGTACTTC
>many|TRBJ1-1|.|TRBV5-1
CASSLTSGLNTEAFF
TGCGCCAGCAGCTTGACCTCGGGATTGAACACTGAAGCTTTCTTT
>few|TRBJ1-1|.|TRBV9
CASSVGRFGWENTEAFF
TGTGCCAGCAGCGTAGGCCGGTTTGGATGGGAGAACACTGAAGCTTTCTTT
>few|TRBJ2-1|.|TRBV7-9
CASSPPVGTVSYNEQFF
TGTGCCAGCAGCCCCCCCGTCGGGACGGTCTCCTACAATGAGCAGTTCTTC
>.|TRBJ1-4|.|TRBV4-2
CASSQARGSTEKLFF
TGTGCCAGCAGCCAAGCCAGGGGATCTACTGAAAAACTGTTTTTT
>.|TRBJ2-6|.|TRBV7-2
CASSFAGSLSGANVLTF
TGTGCCAGCAGCTTTGCCGGGTCTCTCTCTGGGGCCAACGTCCTGACTTTC
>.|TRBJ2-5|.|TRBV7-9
CASSLVWDNEETQYF
TGTGCCAGCAGCTTAGTGTGGGACAACGAAGAGACCCAGTACTTC
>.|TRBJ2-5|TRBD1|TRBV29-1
CSVRQGLLETQYF
TGCAGCGTTCGACAGGGGCTTCTAGAGACCCAGTACTTC
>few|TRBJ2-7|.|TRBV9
CASSPFRVSPYEQYF
TGTGCCAGCAGCCCGTTCAGGGTATCCCCCTACGAGCAGTACTTC
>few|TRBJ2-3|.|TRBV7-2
CASSLFGGTTDTQYF
TGTGCCAGCAGCCTTTTCGGGGGTACCACAGATACGCAGTATTTT
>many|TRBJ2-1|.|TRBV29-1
CSVELGHLFF
TGCAGCGTTGAACTAGGCCATCTGTTCTTC
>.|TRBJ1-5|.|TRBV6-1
CASSLRRGDQPQHF
TGTGCCAGCAGCTTGAGGAGGGGTGATCAGCCCCAGCATTTT
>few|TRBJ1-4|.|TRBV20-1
CSARDLDEKLFF
TGCAGTGCTAGAGATCTGGATGAAAAACTGTTTTTT
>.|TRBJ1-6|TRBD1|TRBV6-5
CASSYSDRGLSPLHF
TGTGCCAGCAGTTACTCGGACAGGGGGCTCTCACCCCTCCACTTT
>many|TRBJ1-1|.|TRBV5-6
CASSLPGVVTEAFF
TGTGCCAGCAGCTTGCCAGGGGTGGTCACTGAAGCTTTCTTT
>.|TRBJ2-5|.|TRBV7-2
CASSLNLALYQETQYF
TGTGCCAGCAGTCTTAACCTAGCGCTGTACCAAGAGACCCAGTACTTC
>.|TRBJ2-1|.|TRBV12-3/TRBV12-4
CASSDYFGPNKQFF
TGTGCCAGCAGTGACTATTTCGGTCCTAATAAGCAGTTCTTC
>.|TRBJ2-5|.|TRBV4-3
CASSQDKGERQETQYF
TGCGCCAGCAGCCAAGATAAGGGAGAGAGGCAAGAGACCCAGTACTTC
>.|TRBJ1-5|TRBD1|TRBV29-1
CSAETGTGRPGVQHF
TGCAGCGCCGAGACCGGGACAGGGCGTCCGGGGGTCCAGCATTTT
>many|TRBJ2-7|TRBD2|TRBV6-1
CASSETSGPSEQYF
TGTGCCAGCAGCGAGACTAGCGGGCCCTCCGAGCAGTACTTC
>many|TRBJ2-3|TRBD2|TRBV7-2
CASSLDAAGGGTDTQYF
TGTGCCAGCAGCTTAGACGCAGCGGGAGGGGGCACAGATACGCAGTATTTT
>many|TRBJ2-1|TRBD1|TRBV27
CASGTDSYNEQFF
TGTGCCAGCGGGACAGACTCCTACAATGAGCAGTTCTTC
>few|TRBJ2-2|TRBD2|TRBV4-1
CASSQVPPGLAGGQSTGELFF
TGCGCCAGCAGCCAAGTTCCACCGGGACTAGCGGGGGGGCAGTCCACCGGGGAGCTGTTTTTT
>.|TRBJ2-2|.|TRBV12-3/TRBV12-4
CASSLGAGVVRELFF
TGTGCCAGCAGTTTAGGGGCAGGGGTAGTACGGGAGCTGTTTTTT
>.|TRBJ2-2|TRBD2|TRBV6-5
CASSLAAGINTGELFF
TGTGCCAGCAGTTTGGCAGCGGGAATCAACACCGGGGAGCTGTTTTTT
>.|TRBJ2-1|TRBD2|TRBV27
CASSSKTSAFSYNEQFF
TGTGCCAGCAGTTCAAAGACTAGCGCCTTCTCCTACAATGAGCAGTTCTTC
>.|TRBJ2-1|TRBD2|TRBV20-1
CSAKRLAGANEQFF
TGCAGTGCTAAAAGACTAGCGGGAGCCAATGAGCAGTTCTTC
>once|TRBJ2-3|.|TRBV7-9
CASSLGEGSLGDTQYF
TGTGCCAGCAGCCTGGGCGAAGGTTCTCTTGGGGATACGCAGTATTTT
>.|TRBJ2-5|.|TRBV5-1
CASSLDYAGTETQYF
TGCGCCAGCAGCTTGGATTATGCGGGAACAGAGACCCAGTACTTC
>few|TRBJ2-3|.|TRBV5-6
CASSTPQGRTDTQYF
TGTGCCAGCAGCACCCCGCAAGGCCGCACAGATACGCAGTATTTT
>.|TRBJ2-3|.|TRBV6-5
CASSYLQVLTDTQYF
TGTGCCAGCAGTTACTTGCAGGTGCTCACAGATACGCAGTATTTT
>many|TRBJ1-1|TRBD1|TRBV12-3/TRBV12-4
CASSGYRGNMNTEAFF
TGTGCCAGCAGTGGTTACAGGGGAAACATGAACACTGAAGCTTTCTTT
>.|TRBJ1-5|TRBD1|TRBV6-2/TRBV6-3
CASSYSKRTGVQPQHF
TGTGCCAGCAGTTACTCGAAACGGACAGGGGTGCAGCCCCAGCATTTT
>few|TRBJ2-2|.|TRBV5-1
CASSLRINTGELFF
TGCGCCAGCAGCTTGAGGATTAACACCGGGGAGCTGTTTTTT
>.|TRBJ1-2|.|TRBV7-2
CASSLEAGLYGYTF
TGTGCCAGCAGCTTAGAGGCAGGGCTCTATGGCTACACCTTC
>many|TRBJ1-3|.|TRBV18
CASSLTRSSSGNTIYF
TGTGCCAGCTCACTTACCAGGAGCAGCTCTGGAAACACCATATATTTT
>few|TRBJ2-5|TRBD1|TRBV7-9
CASSLDPGQGQETQYF
TGTGCCAGCAGCTTAGACCCGGGACAGGGTCAAGAGACCCAGTACTTC
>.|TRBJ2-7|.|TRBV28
CASSLSLRGVREQYF
TGTGCCAGCAGTTTAAGTCTTAGAGGGGTGAGGGAGCAGTACTTC
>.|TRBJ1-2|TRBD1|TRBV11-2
CASSLTGGSDGYTF
TGTGCCAGCAGCTTAACAGGGGGCTCGGATGGCTACACCTTC
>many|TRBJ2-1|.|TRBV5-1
CASSFRQEYNEQFF
TGCGCCAGCAGCTTTAGACAGGAGTACAATGAGCAGTTCTTC
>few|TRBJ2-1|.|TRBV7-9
CASSLVAGRVNEQFF
TGTGCCAGCAGCTTAGTTGCAGGAAGGGTAAATGAGCAGTTCTTC
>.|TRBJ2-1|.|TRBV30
CAWSGVRPYNEQFF
TGTGCCTGGAGTGGTGTCAGACCCTACAATGAGCAGTTCTTC
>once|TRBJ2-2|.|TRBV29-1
CSVEAKKNTGELFF
TGCAGCGTTGAGGCCAAAAAGAACACCGGGGAGCTGTTTTTT
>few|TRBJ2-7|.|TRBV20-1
CSATKGHADSYEQYF
TGCAGTGCGACCAAGGGACACGCCGACTCCTACGAGCAGTACTTC
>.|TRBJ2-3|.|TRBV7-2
CASSRPPSTDTQYF
TGTGCCAGCAGCCGCCCGCCTAGCACAGATACGCAGTATTTT
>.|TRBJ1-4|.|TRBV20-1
CSARRGGRMEKLFF
TGCAGTGCTAGACGAGGGGGGCGAATGGAAAAACTGTTTTTT
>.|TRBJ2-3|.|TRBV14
CASSQLPGTDTQYF
TGTGCCAGCAGCCAGCTCCCGGGCACAGATACGCAGTATTTT
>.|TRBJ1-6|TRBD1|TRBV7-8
CASSAGQGRSPLHF
TGTGCCAGCAGCGCGGGACAGGGGCGTTCACCCCTCCACTTT
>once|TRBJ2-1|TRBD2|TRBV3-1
CASSQDILAGGPNEQFF
TGTGCCAGCAGCCAAGATATTCTAGCGGGAGGCCCCAATGAGCAGTTCTTC